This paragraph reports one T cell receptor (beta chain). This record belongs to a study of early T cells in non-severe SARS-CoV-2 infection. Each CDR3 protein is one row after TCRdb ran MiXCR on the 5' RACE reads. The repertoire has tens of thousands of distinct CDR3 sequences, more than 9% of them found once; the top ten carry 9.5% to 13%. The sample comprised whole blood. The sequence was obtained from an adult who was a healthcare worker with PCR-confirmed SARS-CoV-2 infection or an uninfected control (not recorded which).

The CDR3 is CASSLAQDSSYNSPLHF. CDR3 in DNA: TGCGCCAGCAGCTTGGCTCAGGACAGCTCCTATAATTCACCCCTCCACTTT. The rearrangement uses TRBV5-1 and TRBJ1-6; the D gene is possibly TRBD1 (6 bases). Per the germline V gene, CDR1 is SGHRS and CDR2 is YFSETQ. Deletions cut 0 bases from V and 0 bases from J, with 10 bases between. This CDR3 is built from 17 residues.